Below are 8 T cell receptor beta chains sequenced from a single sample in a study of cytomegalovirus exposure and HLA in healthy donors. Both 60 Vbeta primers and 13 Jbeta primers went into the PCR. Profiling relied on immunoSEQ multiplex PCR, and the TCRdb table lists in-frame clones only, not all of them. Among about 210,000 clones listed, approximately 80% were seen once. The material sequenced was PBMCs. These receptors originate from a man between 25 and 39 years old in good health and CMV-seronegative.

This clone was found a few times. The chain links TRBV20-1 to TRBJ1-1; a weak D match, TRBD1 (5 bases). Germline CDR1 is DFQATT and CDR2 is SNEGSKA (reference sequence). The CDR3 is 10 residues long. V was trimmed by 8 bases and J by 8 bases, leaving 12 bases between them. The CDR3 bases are TGCAGTATGGGGCTCGGGGAAGCTTTCTTT. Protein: CSMGLGEAFF.

The CDR3 region is CASSAQGAGPYNSPLHF. For the CDR3, the DNA is TGTGCCAGCAGTGCACAGGGGGCGGGCCCCTATAATTCACCCCTCCACTTT. V is TRBV6-1 and J is TRBJ1-6, with TRBD1 matching 9 bases. There are 17 residues in the CDR3. V lost 4 bases to trimming and J lost 2 bases; unmatched junction nucleotides: 6. CDR1 is MNHNS, CDR2 SASEGT, per germline.

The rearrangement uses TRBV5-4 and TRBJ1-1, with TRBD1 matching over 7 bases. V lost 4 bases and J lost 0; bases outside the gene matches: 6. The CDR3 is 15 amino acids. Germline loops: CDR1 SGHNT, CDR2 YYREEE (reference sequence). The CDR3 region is CASSVRQGLNTEAFF. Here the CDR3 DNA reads TGTGCCAGCAGCGTACGACAGGGTTTGAACACTGAAGCTTTCTTT.

The CDR3 coding sequence is TGTGCCAGCACCTTCGACAGGTCGGCACACACAGATACGCAGTATTTT. Translation gives CASTFDRSAHTDTQYF. The V gene is TRBV21-1, the J gene TRBJ2-3; the table names TRBD1, a call not compared with the DNA. TRBV21-1 is a recognized pseudogene. The CDR3 contains 16 residues.

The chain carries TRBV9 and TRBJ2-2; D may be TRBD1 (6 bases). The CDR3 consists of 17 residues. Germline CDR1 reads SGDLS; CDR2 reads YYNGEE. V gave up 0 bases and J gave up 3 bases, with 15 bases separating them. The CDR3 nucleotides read TGTGCCAGCAGCGTAGCTCTGGGACATACGTACACCGGGGAGCTGTTTTTT. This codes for CASSVALGHTYTGELFF.

The CDR3: CADVGVPNYGYTF. The CDR3 nucleotides read TGTGCCGACGTAGGGGTGCCTAACTATGGCTACACCTTC. V gene TRBV2 combines with J gene TRBJ1-2, with D possibly matching TRBD1 (5 bases). The CDR3 has 13 residues. The V end was cut by 11 bases, the J end by 0 bases, with 13 bases between. The germline gives CDR1 SNHLY, CDR2 FYNNEI.

For the CDR3, the DNA is TGTGCCAGCAGCCAGGGGCCCCTCAAGGGCCAGCCCCAGCATTTT. Translation: CASSQGPLKGQPQHF. This chain links TRBV7-8 with TRBJ1-5, with a possible D match to TRBD1 (6 bases). The germline gives CDR1 SGHVS, CDR2 FQNEAQ. The CDR3 runs 15 residues. V was shortened by 5 bases and J by 7 bases, with 18 bases between the two germline ends.

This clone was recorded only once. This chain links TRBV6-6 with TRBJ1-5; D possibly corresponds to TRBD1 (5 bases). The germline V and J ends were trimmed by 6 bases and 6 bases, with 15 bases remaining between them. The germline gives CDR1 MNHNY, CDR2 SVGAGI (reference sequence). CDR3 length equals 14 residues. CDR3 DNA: TGTGCCAGCAGCCAGGGAGGGGAGGTTCAGCCCCAGCATTTT. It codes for CASSQGGEVQPQHF.